One sample yielded the 10 T cell receptor beta chains listed below, sequenced in a study of beta chain features in type 1 diabetes. Of the isolated RNA, all was reverse transcribed, and so the sequenced material was expressed TCRB transcripts. Profiled with immunoSEQ multiplex PCR; TCRdb holds only in-frame clones, not every one. This sample has some 150,000 clones, with about 10% found just once. Sequenced material: naive CD4+ T cells from blood. Receptor source: a man between 18 and 35 years old in good health.

The chain couples TRBV7-2 to TRBJ2-5; 9 bases line up with TRBD1. This CDR3 spans 15 amino acids. Losses at the gene ends were 5 bases for V and 4 bases for J; bases not matched to a gene: 8. The germline gives CDR1 SGHTA, CDR2 FQGNSA. The CDR3, as DNA: TGTGCCAGCAGCCCCCGGGCGACAGGGGGAGAGACCCAGTACTTC. It encodes CASSPRATGGETQYF.

This clone was observed a handful of times. V is TRBV7-2 and J is TRBJ1-1; possibly TRBD1 for D (6 bases). CDR1 and CDR2 from the germline V gene are SGHTA and FQGNSA. V lost 3 bases and J lost 0, with 8 bases in between. There are 14 residues in the CDR3. The CDR3 sequence is CASSFTGMNTEAFF. CDR3 DNA sequence: TGTGCCAGCAGCTTTACAGGGATGAACACTGAAGCTTTCTTT.

V and J are TRBV15 and TRBJ1-5; D is ambiguous. Germline lookup yields CDR1 LNHNV and CDR2 YYDKDF (reference sequence). The CDR3 is 16 amino acids. V was trimmed by 5 bases and J by 4 bases, leaving 18 bases between them. The CDR3 sequence: CATSWSTTVRNQPQHF. DNA of the CDR3: TGTGCCACCAGCTGGAGTACGACGGTAAGGAATCAGCCCCAGCATTTT.

The CDR3 region is CASNTDGTNEKLFF. CDR3 DNA sequence: TGTGCCAGCAATACAGACGGAACTAATGAAAAACTGTTTTTT. The chain joins TRBV9 to TRBJ1-4, with D uncertain. The V end was cut by 6 bases, the J end by 1 base, with 10 bases between. Germline-derived CDR1 and CDR2 are SGDLS and YYNGEE. This CDR3 has 14 amino acids.

This clone was detected a few times. The genes are TRBV7-9 and TRBJ1-1; 7 bases are shared with TRBD1. CDR3 length: 14 amino acids. The V gene end was trimmed by 1 base and the J gene end by 3 bases; junction bases not matched to a gene: 2. Germline V gene lookup returns CDR1 SEHNR and CDR2 FQNEAQ (reference sequence). The CDR3 loop reads CASSLGTGDTEAFF. CDR3 DNA: TGTGCCAGCAGCTTAGGTACAGGGGACACTGAAGCTTTCTTT.

This clone was seen only a few times. The chain carries TRBV11-2 and TRBJ2-2; D gene ambiguous. Trimming took 3 bases from V and 7 from J, leaving 15 bases between them. There are 15 residues in the CDR3. CDR1 and CDR2 from the germline V gene are SGHAT and FQNNGV. The CDR3 DNA reads as TGTGCCAGCAGCTTGGTGACACCAACCTTCGGGGAGCTGTTTTTT. The encoded protein is CASSLVTPTFGELFF.

This clone was observed a few times. The chain uses TRBV5-6 and TRBJ2-3, with a tentative D call TRBD1 (6 bases). From germline, CDR1 is SGHDT and CDR2 YYEEEE. V lost 0 bases and J 2 bases, leaving 16 bases between the germline ends. The CDR3 covers 17 residues. CDR3 protein: CASSLATTGLFTDTQYF. Here the CDR3 DNA reads TGTGCCAGCAGCTTGGCGACCACAGGGCTTTTCACAGATACGCAGTATTTT.

The sample holds many counts of this clone. V usage is TRBV7-9 and J usage is TRBJ2-3; possible D gene TRBD1, 6 bases. This CDR3 is 16 amino acids long. Trimming took 2 bases from V and 2 from J, leaving 14 bases between them. In germline, CDR1 is SEHNR, CDR2 FQNEAQ (reference sequence). CDR3 protein: CASSLWPDSSTDTQYF. CDR3 nucleotides: TGTGCCAGCAGCTTATGGCCGGACAGCTCCACAGATACGCAGTATTTT. The full variable domain, completed using reference TRBV7-9 and TRBJ2-3, is DTGVSQNPRHKITKRGQNVTFRCDPISEHNRLYWYRQTLGQGPEFLTYFQNEAQLEKSRLLSDRFSAERPKGSFSTLEIQRTEQGDSAMYLCASSLWPDSSTDTQYFGPGTRLTVL.

The chain couples TRBV7-7 to TRBJ2-2, with D hard to call. The V gene's germline CDR1 is SSHAT and CDR2 FNYEAQ (reference sequence). This CDR3 spans 16 amino acids. Trimming took 5 bases from V and 1 from J, leaving 14 bases between them. CDR3: CASSMTGSMNTGELFF. The DNA for the CDR3 is TGTGCCAGCAGCATGACCGGGTCCATGAACACCGGGGAGCTGTTTTTT.

This clone turned up a few times. The chain carries TRBV7-9 and TRBJ1-2, with 8 bases fitting TRBD1. V shed 4 bases and J 3 bases; nucleotides not matched to a gene: 7. Germline V gene lookup returns CDR1 SEHNR and CDR2 FQNEAQ (reference sequence). There are 15 residues in the CDR3. The CDR3 nucleotides read TGTGCCAGCAGCTCCGGACAGGGACTCGACTATGGCTACACCTTC. This encodes CASSSGQGLDYGYTF.